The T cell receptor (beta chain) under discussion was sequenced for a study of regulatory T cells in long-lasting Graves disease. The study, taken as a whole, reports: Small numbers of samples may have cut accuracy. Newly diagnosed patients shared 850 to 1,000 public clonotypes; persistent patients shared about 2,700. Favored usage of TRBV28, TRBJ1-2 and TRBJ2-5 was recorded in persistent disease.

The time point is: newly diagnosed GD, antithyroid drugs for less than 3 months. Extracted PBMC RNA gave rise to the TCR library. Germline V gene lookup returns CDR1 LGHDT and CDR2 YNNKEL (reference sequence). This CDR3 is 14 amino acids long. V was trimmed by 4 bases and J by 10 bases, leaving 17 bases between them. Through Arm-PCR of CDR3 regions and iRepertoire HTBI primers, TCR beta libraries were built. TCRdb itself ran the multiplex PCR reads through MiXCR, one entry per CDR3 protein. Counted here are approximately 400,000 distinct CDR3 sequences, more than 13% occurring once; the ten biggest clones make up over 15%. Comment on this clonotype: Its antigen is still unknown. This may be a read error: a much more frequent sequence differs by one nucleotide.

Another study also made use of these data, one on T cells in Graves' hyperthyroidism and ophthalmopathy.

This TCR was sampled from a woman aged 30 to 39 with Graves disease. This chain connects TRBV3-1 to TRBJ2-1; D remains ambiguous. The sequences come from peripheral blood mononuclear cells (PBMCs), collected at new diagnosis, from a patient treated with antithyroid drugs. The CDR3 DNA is TGTGCCAGCAGCCTTGCTACATTGCCCTACGAGCAGTTCTTC. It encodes CASSLATLPYEQFF.